These 8 T cell receptor beta chains originate from one sample sequenced in a study of cytotoxic CD8 clonotypes in ibrutinib-treated CLL. Some clones are missing from TCRdb's copy, which holds only in-frame ones; the method was immunoSEQ multiplex PCR. Here the sample spans 35,000 to 55,000 clones, less than 70% being singletons. Here the sequenced sample was PBMCs, taken after 12 months of ibrutinib treatment. The receptor set was obtained from a human donor with chronic lymphocytic leukemia.

The genes are TRBV6-6 and TRBJ2-3, with TRBD1 identical over 9 bases. The CDR3 length is 15 residues. The trim removed 6 bases at V and 5 bases at J, leaving 9 bases unmatched. Germline assignment: CDR1 MNHNY and CDR2 SVGAGI (reference sequence). The CDR3 DNA sequence: TGTGCCAGCAGGCCCGGACAGGGGTTGGGAGATACGCAGTATTTT. Residues: CASRPGQGLGDTQYF.

This clone has more than one count but fewer than ten. The chain links TRBV7-8 to TRBJ2-5; D may be TRBD1 (5 bases). The V end was cut by 5 bases, the J end by 5 bases, with 18 bases between. CDR3 length: 15 residues. The germline gives CDR1 SGHVS, CDR2 FQNEAQ. The CDR3, as DNA: TGTGCCAGCAGCCCCCCCCTTGGTAGGGGTGAGACCCAGTACTTC. It encodes CASSPPLGRGETQYF.

The chain uses TRBV7-6 and TRBJ2-2; 9 bases are shared with TRBD1. J was trimmed by 0 bases and V by 5 bases; bases with no gene match: 13. The CDR3 consists of 19 residues. The germline V gene has CDR1 SGHVS and CDR2 FNYEAQ. CDR3 nucleotide sequence: TGTGCCAGCAGCGCAACATTGGGACAGGGACGCGCGAACACCGGGGAGCTGTTTTTT. It encodes CASSATLGQGRANTGELFF. The complete variable domain, with remaining parts taken from reference TRBV7-6 and TRBJ2-2, reads GAGVSQSPRYKVTKRGQDVALRCDPISGHVSLYWYRQALGQGPEFLTYFNYEAQQDKSGLPNDRFSAERPEGSISTLTIQRTEQRDSAMYRCASSATLGQGRANTGELFFGEGSRLTVL.

The rearrangement links TRBV9 to TRBJ2-7, with D maybe TRBD1 (5 bases). Germline lookup yields CDR1 SGDLS and CDR2 YYNGEE. V was clipped by 0 bases and J by 4 bases, with 11 bases between them. This CDR3 is 14 amino acids long. CDR3 nucleotides: TGTGCCAGCAGCGTAGGACAGCATCGGTACGAGCAGTACTTC. Amino acid sequence: CASSVGQHRYEQYF. Supplemented by reference TRBV9 and TRBJ2-7, the full variable domain reads DSGVTQTPKHLITATGQRVTLRCSPRSGDLSVYWYQQSLDQGLQFLIQYYNGEERAKGNILERFSAQQFPDLHSELNLSSLELGDSALYFCASSVGQHRYEQYFGPGTRLTVT.

This clone was seen more than once but under ten times. J is TRBJ1-2 and V is TRBV27; D ambiguous. Trimming took 5 bases from V and 7 from J, leaving 14 bases between them. CDR1 and CDR2 (germline): MNHEY, SMNVEV (reference sequence). The CDR3 extends over 13 amino acids. The CDR3 DNA sequence: TGTGCCAGCAGTCCCCAATTAGTAGGTGGCTACACCTTC. Translating it yields CASSPQLVGGYTF.

The V gene is TRBV6-5, the J gene TRBJ2-7, with 8 bases lining up with TRBD2. Germline V gene data show CDR1 as MNHEY and CDR2 as SVGAGI. The CDR3 has 13 residues. Trimming cost V 6 bases and J 3 bases; bases outside gene matches: 4. CDR3: CASRRGGNYEQYF. CDR3 nucleotide sequence: TGTGCCAGCAGGCGCGGGGGGAACTACGAGCAGTACTTC.

This chain links TRBV30 with TRBJ1-2; D is unresolved. The CDR3 runs 12 residues. V was clipped by 0 bases and J by 8 bases, with 10 bases between them. The germline CDR1 and CDR2 sequences are GTSNPN and SVGIG (reference sequence). CDR3 bases: TGTGCCTGGAGTGTATTAGAATGGGGCTACACCTTC. Amino acids: CAWSVLEWGYTF.

The chain uses TRBV9 and TRBJ2-1; the D is unclear. The CDR3 extends over 15 amino acids. The V end was cut by 4 bases, the J end by 1 base, with 12 bases between. In germline, CDR1 is SGDLS, CDR2 YYNGEE. The CDR3 protein is CASSLRGKSYNEQFF. The CDR3 DNA follows: TGTGCCAGCAGCCTACGAGGCAAGTCCTACAATGAGCAGTTCTTC.